Sequencing of this T cell receptor beta chain was carried out in a study of human T cells and chemical hapten exposure. The ends were cut back, 4 bases at V and 5 bases at J, with 20 bases in the middle. Germline V lookup: CDR1 SQVTM, CDR2 ANQGSEA. The CDR3 totals 15 residues. Someone pulled total RNA out of unfractionated whole blood. Attachment of unique molecular identifiers to individual cDNA molecules was performed in the library. How the authors handled the data: Samples held a median of 95,638 TCRs, range about 20,000–690,600. Via MiXCR, TCRdb re-called the reads, giving one row per CDR3 protein. It is TCRdb's table, rather than the study itself, that gives the V and J calls and clone size. The sample yields 95,000 to 150,000 distinct CDR3 sequences, 6.5% to 10% seen once. This clonotype occurred many times.

Sequenced sample: whole blood. This chain joins TRBV29-1 and TRBJ1-1; no firm D call. The origin of this receptor is a human donor in good health. Some clones in this sample may be carry-over from other donors' samples. In DNA, the CDR3 is TGCAGCGTTGGTGAGGCCCCCGGCCCCGTAACTGAAGCTTTCTTT. Amino acids: CSVGEAPGPVTEAFF.